One sample yielded the 27 T cell receptor beta chains listed below, sequenced in a study of cytomegalovirus exposure and HLA in healthy donors. Use of 60 Vbeta and 13 Jbeta primers characterized the PCR. This table comes from immunoSEQ multiplex PCR, and its TCRdb copy is limited to in-frame clones, with some not included. Among tens of thousands of clones listed, approximately 79% were seen once. Material: PBMCs. The receptors come from a woman in her 30s in good health and CMV-seronegative.

The V call is TRBV4-3, the J call TRBJ1-1, with 7 bases identical to TRBD1. Germline CDR1 and CDR2: LGHNA and YSLEER. The CDR3 loop spans 15 amino acids. With V trimmed by 3 bases and J by 5 bases, 9 bases remained unmatched. The CDR3, as DNA: TGCGCCAGCAGCCAGGTACAGGGGATCGGGACTGAAGCTTTCTTT. This translates into CASSQVQGIGTEAFF.

The rearrangement joins TRBV2 to TRBJ2-3; a weak D match, TRBD2 (5 bases). Germline CDR1 and CDR2: SNHLY and FYNNEI. This CDR3 contains 15 residues. The V gene lost 3 bases and the J gene lost 6 bases, with 16 bases spanning the gap. CDR3 DNA: TGTGCCAGCAGTGAGGAGCTAGCTGGCGGGGATACGCAGTATTTT. Its translation is CASSEELAGGDTQYF.

There are a few counts of this clone. The chain joins TRBV6-5 to TRBJ2-5; D perhaps matches TRBD1 (5 bases). Germline loops: CDR1 MNHEY, CDR2 SVGAGI. The CDR3 contains 13 residues. Trimming cost V 3 bases and J 2 bases, with 7 bases left between them. CDR3 nucleotide sequence: TGTGCCAGCAGTTATGGGGCGCAAGAGACCCAGTACTTC. Residues: CASSYGAQETQYF.

V is TRBV7-9 and J is TRBJ1-1; D perhaps matches TRBD1 (6 bases). The CDR3 covers 17 residues. The germline V gene has CDR1 SEHNR and CDR2 FQNEAQ (reference sequence). The V end lost 4 bases, the J end lost 0 bases, and 18 bases lay between the germline ends. The CDR3 DNA reads as TGTGCCAGCAGCTCCCCCGGCAGGGGCCAGGTGAACACTGAAGCTTTCTTT. Its protein is CASSSPGRGQVNTEAFF.

The chain links TRBV19 to TRBJ1-5; maybe TRBD1 (5 bases). Germline CDR1 reads LNHDA; CDR2 reads SQIVND (reference sequence). The CDR3 spans 12 residues. Trimming took off 3 bases at V and 9 bases at J, with 9 bases between the two ends. The chain's CDR3 is CASSIQGRPQHF. For the CDR3, the DNA is TGTGCCAGTAGTATCCAGGGAAGGCCCCAGCATTTT.

The chain joins TRBV30 to TRBJ1-6, with TRBD1 matching 12 bases. In germline, CDR1 is GTSNPN, CDR2 SVGIG (reference sequence). The length of the CDR3 is 15 residues. V trimming: 2 bases; J trimming: 7 bases; junction bases outside the gene matches: 3. CDR3 sequence reads: CAWSLGTGGNSPLHF. The DNA for the CDR3 is TGTGCCTGGAGTCTGGGGACAGGGGGCAATTCACCCCTCCACTTT.

In this sample, this clone turned up a few times. Other DNA sequences in the sample encode the same CDR3. This chain uses TRBV30 with TRBJ1-1; D gene uncertain. The CDR3 length is 14 residues. The V end lost 2 bases, the J end lost 4 bases, and 14 bases lay between the germline ends. Germline V gene sequence: CDR1 GTSNPN, CDR2 SVGIG (reference sequence). The CDR3, as DNA: TGTGCCTGGAGTCTGACAACAACGAGCACTGAAGCTTTCTTT. Translating it yields CAWSLTTTSTEAFF.

The chain joins TRBV5-8 to TRBJ2-1, with TRBD1 matching 8 bases. V gave up 1 base and J gave up 7 bases; unmatched junction bases: 13. The length of the CDR3 is 17 residues. Germline CDR1 is SGHTS and CDR2 is YDEGEE. The CDR3 loop is CASSLPLAGGRRNEQFF. In nucleotides, the CDR3 is TGTGCCAGCAGCTTGCCCCTGGCAGGGGGCCGTAGAAATGAGCAGTTCTTC.

V usage is TRBV14 and J usage is TRBJ1-1; 12 positions agree with TRBD1. Germline CDR1 and CDR2: SGHDN and FVKESK. The CDR3 length is 16 residues. The J segment lost 5 bases and the V segment lost 1 base, leaving 5 bases of the junction unmatched. The CDR3: CASSQAGTGGRTEAFF. The CDR3 DNA follows: TGTGCCAGCAGCCAAGCCGGGACAGGGGGCCGGACTGAAGCTTTCTTT.

The V call is TRBV5-5, the J call TRBJ2-1, with a tentative D call TRBD2 (6 bases). Looked up from germline, CDR1 is SGHKS and CDR2 is YYEKEE (reference sequence). The CDR3 has 17 amino acids. Trimming cost V 2 bases and J 7 bases, with 22 bases left between them. CDR3 in DNA: TGTGCCAGCAGCTTATATAGTGCCGGCGGGATGCAGAATGAGCAGTTCTTC. Its translation: CASSLYSAGGMQNEQFF.

V gene TRBV10-3 combines with J gene TRBJ2-1; 11 positions agree with TRBD2. Trimming at V came to 4 bases and at J to 8 bases, leaving 7 bases not matched to a gene. Per the germline V gene, CDR1 is ENHRY and CDR2 is SYGVKD. The CDR3 sequence is 15 residues long. The CDR3 DNA reads as TGTGCCATCAGTGCAGTAGCGGGGGGGACGGATGAGCAGTTCTTC. This sequence encodes CAISAVAGGTDEQFF.

The rearrangement uses TRBV10-3 and TRBJ2-5; D is perhaps TRBD2 (6 bases). CDR1 ENHRY and CDR2 SYGVKD come from the germline V gene. CDR3 length: 13 amino acids. Trimming left V 5 bases short and J 7 bases short, with 14 bases between. CDR3 bases: TGTGCCATCAGTCCCGTCGGGACTGGGACCCAGTACTTC. The encoded protein is CAISPVGTGTQYF.

The chain carries TRBV30 and TRBJ1-1, with D unresolved. With 4 bases removed from V and 2 bases from J, the gap between germline ends came to 11 bases. Germline V gene data show CDR1 as GTSNPN and CDR2 as SVGIG (reference sequence). The CDR3 loop spans 13 amino acids. The CDR3 region is CAWTRQANTEAFF. The CDR3 nucleotides are TGTGCCTGGACAAGGCAGGCTAACACTGAAGCTTTCTTT.

This chain joins TRBV9 and TRBJ1-1; 11 positions agree with TRBD1. The ends lost 4 bases at V and 7 bases at J; junction bases unmatched: 6. The CDR3 consists of 14 residues. The germline gives CDR1 SGDLS, CDR2 YYNGEE. The CDR3 sequence: CASSTDRGLGEAFF. CDR3 nucleotide sequence: TGTGCCAGCAGCACGGACAGGGGGCTCGGTGAAGCTTTCTTT.

The chain combines TRBV2 with TRBJ1-5, with D possibly being TRBD1 (5 bases). CDR1 is SNHLY, CDR2 FYNNEI, per germline. This CDR3 is built from 15 residues. The V and J ends lost 7 bases and 1 base respectively, with 14 bases between them. CDR3 protein: CASTQGVRSNQPQHF. The DNA of the CDR3 is TGTGCCAGCACCCAGGGCGTGCGCAGCAATCAGCCCCAGCATTTT.

The chain links TRBV2 to TRBJ2-5; 15 bases map to TRBD2. The CDR3 consists of 15 residues. J was trimmed by 4 bases and V by 5 bases; bases with no gene match: 2. The germline gives CDR1 SNHLY, CDR2 FYNNEI. The CDR3: CASSWTSGGGETQYF. DNA of the CDR3: TGTGCCAGCAGTTGGACTAGCGGGGGGGGAGAGACCCAGTACTTC.

V and J are TRBV2 and TRBJ2-1; possible D gene TRBD2, 6 bases. Germline assignment: CDR1 SNHLY and CDR2 FYNNEI. This CDR3 is built from 12 residues. V shed 4 bases and J shed 10 bases, with 11 bases lying between them. CDR3 loop: CASSVFREEQFF. Here the CDR3 DNA reads TGTGCCAGCAGTGTTTTCCGGGAGGAGCAGTTCTTC.

The chain couples TRBV18 to TRBJ2-5; 13 nucleotides line up with TRBD2. V gave up 3 bases and J gave up 7 bases; unmatched junction bases: 11. This CDR3 spans 17 amino acids. From germline, CDR1 is KGHSH and CDR2 LQKENI. CDR3 residues: CASSPARTSGSPGTQYF. The CDR3 region has the DNA TGTGCCAGCTCACCCGCTCGGACTAGCGGGAGTCCGGGGACCCAGTACTTC.

The gene calls are TRBV19 and TRBJ1-1, with 10 bases matching TRBD1. The CDR3 consists of 13 residues. CDR1 is LNHDA, CDR2 SQIVND, per germline (reference sequence). With 6 bases clipped from V and 7 bases from J, the junction kept 5 bases outside the gene matches. CDR3 in amino acids: CASSPGQGLEAFF. The CDR3 bases are TGTGCCAGTAGCCCGGGACAGGGGCTTGAAGCTTTCTTT.

In regard to this clone: This specimen includes other DNA sequences encoding the same CDR3. The V and J genes are TRBV25-1 and TRBJ1-2, with D uncertain. Germline V gene sequence: CDR1 MGHDK, CDR2 SYGVNS. The CDR3 is made up of 12 amino acids. Trimming left V 1 base short and J 4 bases short, with 4 bases between. The CDR3 reads CASSESLYGYTF. CDR3 bases: TGTGCCAGCAGTGAATCCCTCTATGGCTACACCTTC.

The chain couples TRBV5-1 to TRBJ2-1; 10 bases agree with TRBD1. V lost 2 bases to trimming and J lost 8 bases; unmatched junction nucleotides: 10. CDR3 length: 16 residues. Looked up from germline, CDR1 is SGHRS and CDR2 is YFSETQ. CDR3 protein: CASSLLGQGGLDEQFF. CDR3 DNA: TGCGCCAGCAGCTTACTAGGACAGGGGGGATTGGATGAGCAGTTCTTC.

V and J are TRBV12-5 and TRBJ2-5; D not certain. This CDR3 contains 12 residues. Germline lookup yields CDR1 LGHNT and CDR2 FRNRAP. The germline V and J ends were trimmed by 5 bases and 5 bases, with 9 bases remaining between them. The DNA of the CDR3 is TGTGCTAGTGGTCCTACCGGGGAGACCCAGTACTTC. This translates into CASGPTGETQYF.

This chain joins TRBV7-9 and TRBJ2-1, with no clear D. The CDR3 is 16 residues long. Trimming removed 1 base from V and 0 bases from J, with 10 bases in between. Looked up from germline, CDR1 is SEHNR and CDR2 is FQNEAQ (reference sequence). In nucleotides, the CDR3 is TGTGCCAGCAGCTTAGTGGCGGCTGGCTCCTACAATGAGCAGTTCTTC. The encoded protein is CASSLVAAGSYNEQFF.

This chain uses TRBV5-1 with TRBJ2-7, with 9 bases fitting TRBD2. Germline V lookup: CDR1 SGHRS, CDR2 YFSETQ. V dropped 1 base and J dropped 1; count of bases not matched to a gene: 6. CDR3 length equals 16 residues. The CDR3 coding sequence is TGCGCCAGCAGCTTGATGCCCGCGGGGGGGTCCTACGAGCAGTACTTC. This encodes CASSLMPAGGSYEQYF.

The chain carries TRBV9 and TRBJ1-1, with 7 bases lining up with TRBD1. CDR1 and CDR2 from the germline V gene are SGDLS and YYNGEE. Trimming at V came to 3 bases and at J to 5 bases, leaving 7 bases not matched to a gene. The CDR3 runs 14 residues. The CDR3 sequence is CASSATAQGTEAFF. DNA for the CDR3: TGTGCCAGCAGCGCAACCGCACAGGGGACTGAAGCTTTCTTT.

The chain joins TRBV10-3 to TRBJ1-5, with TRBD1 matching over 10 bases. After removal of 6 bases from V and 5 bases from J, the junction contained 4 bases not matched to a gene. The CDR3 loop spans 14 amino acids. CDR1 is ENHRY and CDR2 is SYGVKD in the germline V gene. The CDR3 loop is CAIRATGGDQPQHF. CDR3 nucleotide sequence: TGTGCCATCAGGGCGACAGGGGGCGATCAGCCCCAGCATTTT.

V and J are TRBV29-1 and TRBJ2-1, with D hard to call. This CDR3 is 12 amino acids long. The germline V and J ends were trimmed by 7 bases and 7 bases, with 14 bases remaining between them. Germline lookup yields CDR1 SQVTM and CDR2 ANQGSEA. CDR3: CSARGPRNEQFF. The CDR3, as DNA: TGCAGCGCCAGAGGTCCGAGAAATGAGCAGTTCTTC.